These 5 T cell receptor beta chains came from one sample sequenced in a study of blood T cell repertoires in COVID-19. Profiled with immunoSEQ multiplex PCR; TCRdb holds only in-frame clones, not every one. The data show 150,000 or so clones, approximately 82% seen once. Material: peripheral blood. The receptors derive from a woman aged 50 to 65 with acute or convalescent COVID-19.

The rearrangement uses TRBV6-5 and TRBJ2-2; TRBD2 agrees at 10 bases. Per germline, CDR1 MNHEY and CDR2 SVGAGI. The CDR3 is made up of 15 amino acids. J was trimmed by 8 bases and V by 6 bases; bases with no gene match: 9. The CDR3 protein is CASRVSGGATGELFF. As DNA, the CDR3 is TGTGCCAGCAGAGTGAGCGGGGGGGCCACTGGGGAGCTGTTTTTT.

V gene TRBV6-2 or TRBV6-3 combines with J gene TRBJ2-1; 9 bases map to TRBD2. CDR3 length: 16 amino acids. CDR1 is MNHEY, CDR2 SVGEGT, per germline. The V segment lost 5 bases and the J segment 3 bases; nucleotides outside the gene matches: 8. CDR3 coding DNA: TGTGCCAGCAGTACCATCGGGCGGGGGGGCTACAATGAGCAGTTCTTC. Translation: CASSTIGRGGYNEQFF.

There are a few counts of this clone. V gene TRBV18 combines with J gene TRBJ2-7; D perhaps matches TRBD2 (6 bases). Germline loops: CDR1 KGHSH, CDR2 LQKENI. The CDR3 runs to 15 residues. V was pared by 5 bases and J by 2 bases, with 16 bases between. DNA of the CDR3: TGTGCCAGCTCATCCCCGGAGGGTCCTGCCTACGAGCAGTACTTC. It is translated as CASSSPEGPAYEQYF. Full variable domain (outside the CDR3, taken from reference TRBV18 and TRBJ2-7): NAGVMQNPRHLVRRRGQEARLRCSPMKGHSHVYWYRQLPEEGLKFMVYLQKENIIDESGMPKERFSAEFPKEGPSILRIQQVVRGDSAAYFCASSSPEGPAYEQYFGPGTRLTVT.

The V and J genes are TRBV6-6 and TRBJ2-7, with 8 bases lining up with TRBD1. The germline V gene has CDR1 MNHNY and CDR2 SVGAGI (reference sequence). The CDR3 runs to 11 residues. Unmatched junction bases numbered 0, after V lost 4 bases and J lost 7 bases. The CDR3 here is CASSWTGEQYF. CDR3 nucleotide sequence: TGTGCCAGCAGTTGGACAGGGGAGCAGTACTTC.

The CDR3 region has the DNA TGCAGTGCTAGTAGGACAGGTGGGGCCACCGGGGAGCTGTTTTTT. This sequence encodes CSASRTGGATGELFF. The rearrangement uses TRBV20-1 and TRBJ2-2; 7 nucleotides line up with TRBD1. The germline gives CDR1 DFQATT, CDR2 SNEGSKA (reference sequence). J was trimmed by 4 bases and V by 3 bases; bases with no gene match: 8. The CDR3 extends over 15 amino acids.